One and the same sample provided the 30 T cell receptor beta chains below, sequenced in a study of T cells in Graves' hyperthyroidism and ophthalmopathy. Amplified TCR beta CDR3 regions derived from RNA transcripts. Carried out on the TCR CDR3, a first-round RT-PCR used the HTBI primer set. TCRdb analysed the multiplex PCR reads with MiXCR anew, one entry per CDR3 protein. The sample contains more than 500,000 distinct CDR3 sequences, 14% of which appear only once. The sequencing input was blood. The source is a woman aged 35 to 49 with Graves' hyperthyroidism.

This clonotype has a count of ten or more. This chain uses TRBV20-1 with TRBJ1-3; D is uncertain. V was cut by 5 bases and J by 4 bases, with 9 bases left in between. Per germline, CDR1 DFQATT and CDR2 SNEGSKA (reference sequence). CDR3 length: 12 amino acids. CDR3 residues: CSAVLQGNTIYF. The CDR3 DNA reads as TGCAGTGCTGTCTTACAGGGAAACACCATATATTTT.

This clonotype was observed at least ten times. The chain joins TRBV9 to TRBJ1-1, with D uncertain. The germline V gene has CDR1 SGDLS and CDR2 YYNGEE. This CDR3 region has 13 residues. The V and J ends lost 2 bases and 0 bases respectively, with 5 bases between them. The CDR3 reads CASSVHMNTEAFF. The CDR3 DNA reads TGTGCCAGCAGCGTTCACATGAACACTGAAGCTTTCTTT.

As concerns this clonotype: This clone may be a read error of a much larger clone one base away. The chain links TRBV20-1 to TRBJ2-7; 7 bases are shared with TRBD1. J was trimmed by 5 bases and V by 2 bases; bases with no gene match: 9. Per the germline V gene, CDR1 is DFQATT and CDR2 is SNEGSKA (reference sequence). This CDR3 region has 14 residues. The CDR3 loop reads CSARSETGTHEQYF. CDR3 in DNA: TGCAGTGCTAGATCCGAGACAGGGACGCACGAGCAGTACTTC.

The chain is built from TRBV4-1 and TRBJ1-4, with D maybe TRBD1 (5 bases). Germline values: CDR1 MGHRA, CDR2 YSYEKL. V gave up 1 base and J gave up 8 bases, with 14 bases separating them. The length of the CDR3 is 15 residues. The CDR3 DNA reads as TGCGCCAGCAGCCAAGGTTGGGGGTTTGAAGAAAAACTGTTTTTT. Amino acids: CASSQGWGFEEKLFF.

Ten or more counts support this clonotype. The chain is built from TRBV5-1 and TRBJ1-4; TRBD1 might be the D (6 bases). The CDR3 is 15 residues long. V was clipped by 0 bases and J by 7 bases, with 13 bases between them. Germline assignment: CDR1 SGHRS and CDR2 YFSETQ. CDR3 amino acids: CASSLETGRSEKLFF. For the CDR3, the DNA is TGCGCCAGCAGCTTGGAAACAGGGAGGAGTGAAAAACTGTTTTTT.

This clonotype was picked up many times. The rearrangement uses TRBV27 and TRBJ2-1; TRBD1 aligns across 11 bases. The V gene's germline CDR1 is MNHEY and CDR2 SMNVEV (reference sequence). The CDR3 has 14 residues. Germline trimming cut 3 bases from V and 10 bases from J; bases unmatched to any gene: 5. This CDR3 is CASSFGTGGLEQFF. The CDR3 nucleotides read TGTGCCAGCAGTTTCGGGACAGGGGGGCTCGAGCAGTTCTTC.

This clonotype has a count of ten or more. The chain joins TRBV27 to TRBJ2-1; no firm D call. CDR1 and CDR2 (germline): MNHEY, SMNVEV (reference sequence). Between the trimmed V and J ends, which lost 3 bases and 0 bases, there was a span of 6 bases. The CDR3 runs 14 residues. The CDR3 loop is CASSLSFSYNEQFF. CDR3 DNA: TGTGCCAGCAGTTTGTCTTTCTCCTACAATGAGCAGTTCTTC.

This clonotype was counted at least ten times. This sequence joins TRBV20-1 and TRBJ1-5, with a tentative D call TRBD1 (5 bases). Deletions cut 0 bases from V and 7 bases from J, with 16 bases between. This CDR3 contains 15 residues. Germline values: CDR1 DFQATT, CDR2 SNEGSKA (reference sequence). The DNA of the CDR3 is TGCAGTGCTAGAGAAGGGTCAGGGATGGGCCAGCCCCAGCATTTT. Translation: CSAREGSGMGQPQHF.

This clonotype turned up a few times. This chain joins TRBV28 and TRBJ2-7, with 9 bases matching TRBD1. V trimming: 6 bases; J trimming: 6 bases; junction bases outside the gene matches: 12. CDR3 length: 15 amino acids. Germline V lookup: CDR1 MDHEN, CDR2 SYDVKM. CDR3 coding DNA: TGTGCCAGCAGCCGATCGGGGACAGGGTCAACCGAGCAGTACTTC. The encoded protein is CASSRSGTGSTEQYF.

This clonotype has at least ten counts. The V call is TRBV11-2, the J call TRBJ1-1; D not resolved. V lost 1 base and J 10 bases, leaving 13 bases between the germline ends. Germline loops: CDR1 SGHAT, CDR2 FQNNGV. The length of the CDR3 is 13 residues. The CDR3 DNA follows: TGTGCCAGCAGCTTAGGGTATCGGGCTAGAGCTTTCTTT. This sequence encodes CASSLGYRARAFF.

In this sample, this clonotype turned up a few times. The chain recombines TRBV5-1 with TRBJ2-7; the match to TRBD2 covers 12 bases. Trimming at V came to 5 bases and at J to 3 bases, leaving 9 bases not matched to a gene. The CDR3 runs 16 residues. Germline V lookup: CDR1 SGHRS, CDR2 YFSETQ. The CDR3 bases are TGCGCCAGCAGTTCACAACCGGGACTAGCGGGCTACGAGCAGTACTTC. Translated, it gives CASSSQPGLAGYEQYF.

This clonotype was seen repeatedly, ten times or more. CDR3: CASSPPLSGAQETQYF. Here the CDR3 DNA reads TGTGCCAGCTCACCTCCCCTAAGTGGGGCCCAAGAGACCCAGTACTTC. The rearrangement links TRBV18 to TRBJ2-5; the D gene is possibly TRBD1 (5 bases). Trimming left V 3 bases short and J 1 base short, with 15 bases between. The CDR3 length is 16 residues. Germline CDR1 reads KGHSH; CDR2 reads LQKENI. Full variable domain (missing parts from reference TRBV18 and TRBJ2-5): NAGVMQNPRHLVRRRGQEARLRCSPMKGHSHVYWYRQLPEEGLKFMVYLQKENIIDESGMPKERFSAEFPKEGPSILRIQQVVRGDSAAYFCASSPPLSGAQETQYFGPGTRLLVL.

The chain links TRBV7-2 to TRBJ2-7; no firm D call. Per the germline V gene, CDR1 is SGHTA and CDR2 is FQGNSA. This CDR3 has 15 residues. V dropped 3 bases and J dropped 3 bases, with 15 bases sitting between them. The CDR3 is CASSFSTDTNYEQYF. CDR3 DNA: TGTGCCAGCAGCTTTTCGACCGATACGAACTACGAGCAGTACTTC.

A few counts support this clonotype. The rearrangement uses TRBV19 and TRBJ2-7; 10 bases align to TRBD1. Germline CDR1 is LNHDA and CDR2 is SQIVND (reference sequence). The trim removed 9 bases at V and 3 bases at J, leaving 11 bases unmatched. This CDR3 has 15 amino acids. This CDR3 reads CASRPPGTGVYEQYF. The DNA for the CDR3 is TGTGCCAGCAGACCTCCCGGGACAGGGGTCTACGAGCAGTACTTC.

This clonotype was seen a handful of times. The rearrangement uses TRBV29-1 and TRBJ2-3, with TRBD2 matching over 10 bases. The ends lost 3 bases at V and 2 bases at J; junction bases unmatched: 5. Germline CDR1 is SQVTM and CDR2 is ANQGSEA. The CDR3 contains 15 residues. This CDR3 reads CSVDRAGGLTDTQYF. DNA for the CDR3: TGCAGCGTTGATAGAGCGGGAGGGCTCACAGATACGCAGTATTTT.

The J gene is TRBJ1-4, the V gene TRBV7-9, with no clear D. Germline V lookup: CDR1 SEHNR, CDR2 FQNEAQ (reference sequence). The ends were cut back, 1 base at V and 0 bases at J, with 6 bases in the middle. The length of the CDR3 is 15 residues. The DNA of the CDR3 is TGTGCCAGCAGCTTAGGCACAACAACTAATGAAAAACTGTTTTTT. Amino acid sequence: CASSLGTTTNEKLFF. Full variable domain (rest looked up from reference TRBV7-9 and TRBJ1-4): DTGVSQNPRHKITKRGQNVTFRCDPISEHNRLYWYRQTLGQGPEFLTYFQNEAQLEKSRLLSDRFSAERPKGSFSTLEIQRTEQGDSAMYLCASSLGTTTNEKLFFGSGTQLSVL.

This clonotype was counted only a few times. A read error is possible here, since a much larger clone lies one base away. The J gene is TRBJ2-2, the V gene TRBV3-1, with no clear D. CDR1 and CDR2 from the germline V gene are LGHDT and YNNKEL (reference sequence). V was pared by 2 bases and J by 6 bases, with 4 bases between. There are 12 residues in the CDR3. As DNA, the CDR3 is TGTGCCAGCAGCCAATGGTCCGGGGAGCTGTTTTTT. Protein product: CASSQWSGELFF.

The chain links TRBV10-3 to TRBJ2-7, with TRBD2 matching over 10 bases. Germline trimming cut 10 bases from V and 4 bases from J; bases unmatched to any gene: 13. Germline loops: CDR1 ENHRY, CDR2 SYGVKD. This CDR3 is built from 15 residues. In DNA form, the CDR3 reads TGTGCCAGCCGCGGTGGGGCTAGCGGGAGTTACGAGCAGTACTTC. It translates to CASRGGASGSYEQYF.

CDR3 in amino acids: CASSLTASGTTGELFF. CDR3 in DNA: TGTGCCAGCAGTTTAACGGCTAGCGGGACCACCGGGGAGCTGTTTTTT. V gene TRBV12-3 or TRBV12-4 combines with J gene TRBJ2-2; 9 nucleotides align to TRBD2. This CDR3 comprises 16 residues. Losses at the gene ends were 2 bases for V and 4 bases for J; bases not matched to a gene: 5.

A few counts support this clonotype. The chain couples TRBV25-1 to TRBJ2-7, with a tentative D call TRBD1 (7 bases). With 6 bases removed from V and 6 bases from J, the gap between germline ends came to 12 bases. CDR3 length equals 12 residues. Germline values: CDR1 MGHDK, CDR2 SYGVNS. The CDR3 protein is CASRSGGGEQYF. The CDR3, as DNA: TGTGCCAGCAGATCAGGGGGAGGCGAGCAGTACTTC.

This clonotype was observed at least ten times. The chain carries TRBV11-2 and TRBJ1-4; D is ambiguous. Germline CDR1 SGHAT, CDR2 FQNNGV. This CDR3 has 11 residues. Trimming removed 3 bases from V and 8 bases from J, with 4 bases in between. Here the CDR3 reads CASSFGEKLFF. The DNA of the CDR3 is TGTGCCAGCAGCTTCGGCGAAAAACTGTTTTTT.

This clonotype was detected a few times. This chain links TRBV30 with TRBJ2-6, with D possibly matching TRBD2 (6 bases). V lost 2 bases, J lost 2 bases, and 7 bases lay in between. The CDR3 length is 14 residues. The germline gives CDR1 GTSNPN, CDR2 SVGIG (reference sequence). The CDR3 DNA reads TGTGCCTGGAGTACGGGGGCTGGGGCCAACGTCCTGACTTTC. Translating it yields CAWSTGAGANVLTF.

This clonotype was recorded at least ten times. The chain uses TRBV27 and TRBJ2-1; no firm D call. Trimming pared 2 bases from V and 2 bases from J, leaving 10 bases between. Germline assignment: CDR1 MNHEY and CDR2 SMNVEV (reference sequence). The CDR3 is 15 residues long. The CDR3, as DNA: TGTGCCAGCAGTTTAGGGTCTGCACCCTACAATGAGCAGTTCTTC. Residues: CASSLGSAPYNEQFF.

This clonotype has at least ten counts. The gene calls are TRBV27 and TRBJ2-2; unclear D gene. Per the germline V gene, CDR1 is MNHEY and CDR2 is SMNVEV (reference sequence). Trimming took off 5 bases at V and 3 bases at J, with 25 bases between the two ends. The CDR3 spans 19 residues. The CDR3 sequence: CASSPGGVARKEHTGELFF. CDR3 coding DNA: TGTGCCAGCAGTCCCGGTGGGGTGGCTAGAAAGGAGCACACCGGGGAGCTGTTTTTT.

This clonotype turned up a few times. The rearrangement joins TRBV28 to TRBJ1-3; D is unresolved. This CDR3 comprises 12 residues. The germline V gene has CDR1 MDHEN and CDR2 SYDVKM. Between the trimmed V and J ends, which lost 10 bases and 1 base, there was a span of 8 bases. DNA for the CDR3: TGTGCCACCTACGGGTCTGGAAACACCATATATTTT. Translation gives CATYGSGNTIYF.

This clonotype has at least ten counts. J is TRBJ2-3 and V is TRBV2, with unresolved D. Germline V gives CDR1 SNHLY, CDR2 FYNNEI. V gave up 3 bases and J gave up 2 bases, with 12 bases separating them. CDR3 length: 15 residues. CDR3 amino acids: CASSDARKITDTQYF. For the CDR3, the DNA is TGTGCCAGCAGTGATGCGAGGAAAATCACAGATACGCAGTATTTT.

This chain connects TRBV30 to TRBJ1-2; D is possibly TRBD1 (6 bases). This CDR3 region has 15 residues. Germline values: CDR1 GTSNPN, CDR2 SVGIG (reference sequence). V lost 4 bases and J 6 bases, leaving 21 bases between the germline ends. CDR3 residues: CAWTQPGADLNGYTF. CDR3 coding DNA: TGTGCCTGGACACAGCCAGGGGCGGACCTAAATGGCTACACCTTC.

This chain connects TRBV9 to TRBJ2-2, with 10 bases fitting TRBD2. V lost 0 bases and J lost 7; bases outside the gene matches: 6. The CDR3 runs 16 residues. The germline V gene encodes CDR1 SGDLS and CDR2 YYNGEE. CDR3: CASSVVSSGSGGELFF. As DNA, the CDR3 is TGTGCCAGCAGCGTAGTGTCTAGCGGGAGTGGCGGGGAGCTGTTTTTT. The full variable domain, its missing parts supplied by reference TRBV9 and TRBJ2-2, is DSGVTQTPKHLITATGQRVTLRCSPRSGDLSVYWYQQSLDQGLQFLIQYYNGEERAKGNILERFSAQQFPDLHSELNLSSLELGDSALYFCASSVVSSGSGGELFFGEGSRLTVL.

A few counts support this clonotype. In DNA form, the CDR3 reads TGTGCCAGCAGTCCCGGGTCGCAGGTTCAAGAGACCCAGTACTTC. It translates to CASSPGSQVQETQYF. J is TRBJ2-5 and V is TRBV5-4, with D unresolved. The length of the CDR3 is 15 residues. The germline V gene encodes CDR1 SGHNT and CDR2 YYREEE (reference sequence). V was clipped by 5 bases and J by 2 bases, with 16 bases between them.

This chain links TRBV10-1 with TRBJ2-5; D call uncertain. Trimming left V 3 bases short and J 7 bases short, with 12 bases between. Per germline, CDR1 WNHNN and CDR2 SYGVQD (reference sequence). The CDR3 is made up of 13 amino acids. The CDR3 protein is CASSDLSRGTQYF. The CDR3 region has the DNA TGCGCCAGCAGTGACCTGTCGCGTGGGACCCAGTACTTC.